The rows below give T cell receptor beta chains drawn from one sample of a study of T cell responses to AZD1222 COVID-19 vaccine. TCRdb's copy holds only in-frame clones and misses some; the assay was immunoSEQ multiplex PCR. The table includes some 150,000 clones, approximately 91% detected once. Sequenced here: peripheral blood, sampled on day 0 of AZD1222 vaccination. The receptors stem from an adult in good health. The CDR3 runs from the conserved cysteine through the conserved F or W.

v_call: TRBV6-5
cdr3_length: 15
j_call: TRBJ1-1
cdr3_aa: CASSYETPTNTEAFF

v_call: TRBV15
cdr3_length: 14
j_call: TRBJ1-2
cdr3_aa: CATSREAGENGYTF

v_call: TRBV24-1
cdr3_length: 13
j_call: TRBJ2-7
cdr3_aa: CATSVPGNYEQYF

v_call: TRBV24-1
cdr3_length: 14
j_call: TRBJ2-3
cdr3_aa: CANRGGITTDTQYF

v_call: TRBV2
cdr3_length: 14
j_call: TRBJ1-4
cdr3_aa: CASRDRVGSEKLFF

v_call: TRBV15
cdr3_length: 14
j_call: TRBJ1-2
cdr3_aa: CATSRDTSAYGYTF

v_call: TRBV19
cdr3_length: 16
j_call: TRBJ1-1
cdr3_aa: CASSIDRAGPNTEAFF

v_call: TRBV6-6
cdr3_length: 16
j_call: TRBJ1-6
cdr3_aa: CASSYSSGTGNSPLHF

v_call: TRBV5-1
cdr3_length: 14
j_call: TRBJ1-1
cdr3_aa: CASSPRGENTEAFF

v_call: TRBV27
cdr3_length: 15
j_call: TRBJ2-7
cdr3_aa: CASSLGTGGSYEQYF

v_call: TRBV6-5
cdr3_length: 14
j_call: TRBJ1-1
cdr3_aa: CASSHREPTTEAFF

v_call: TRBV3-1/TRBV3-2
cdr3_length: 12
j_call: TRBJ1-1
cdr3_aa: CASSQEQWGAFF

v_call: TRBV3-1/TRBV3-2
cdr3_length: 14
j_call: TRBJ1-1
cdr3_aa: CASSQVPGGTEAFF

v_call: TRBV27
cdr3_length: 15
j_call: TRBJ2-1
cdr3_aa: CASSRTRGLGNEQFF

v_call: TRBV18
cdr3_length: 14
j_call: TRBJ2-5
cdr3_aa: CASSPATLGETQYF

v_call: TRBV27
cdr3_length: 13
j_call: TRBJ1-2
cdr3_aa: CASSSNRGSGYTF

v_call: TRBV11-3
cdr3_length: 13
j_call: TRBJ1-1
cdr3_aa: CASSLGTATEAFF

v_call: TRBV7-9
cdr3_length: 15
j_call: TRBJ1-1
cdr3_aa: CASSLNQGAHTEAFF

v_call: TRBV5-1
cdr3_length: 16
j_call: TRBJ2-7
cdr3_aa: CASSLELAVSSYEQYF

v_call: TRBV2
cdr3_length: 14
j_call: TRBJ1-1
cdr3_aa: CASSQQGVNTEAFF

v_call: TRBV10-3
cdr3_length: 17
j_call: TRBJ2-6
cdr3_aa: CAISESVISTGANVLTF

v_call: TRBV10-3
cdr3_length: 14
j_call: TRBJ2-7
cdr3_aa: CAIRLTTASYEQYF

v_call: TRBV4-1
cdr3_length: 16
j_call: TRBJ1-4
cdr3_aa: CASSQHAVATNEKLFF

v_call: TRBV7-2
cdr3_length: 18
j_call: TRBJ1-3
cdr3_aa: CASSLSLRGRASGNTIYF

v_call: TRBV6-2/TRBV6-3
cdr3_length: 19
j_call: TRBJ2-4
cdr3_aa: CASSYPPGTSGVAKNIQYF

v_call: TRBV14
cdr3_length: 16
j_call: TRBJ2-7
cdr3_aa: CASSQWSSGISYEQYF

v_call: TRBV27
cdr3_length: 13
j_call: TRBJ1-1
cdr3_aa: CASRPLERAEAFF

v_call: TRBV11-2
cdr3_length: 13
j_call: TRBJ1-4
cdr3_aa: CASSQMGGEKLFF

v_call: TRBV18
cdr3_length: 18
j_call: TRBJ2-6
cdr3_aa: CASSPRGDSVSGANVLTF

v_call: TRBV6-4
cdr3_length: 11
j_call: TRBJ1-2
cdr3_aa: CASSDGFVYTF

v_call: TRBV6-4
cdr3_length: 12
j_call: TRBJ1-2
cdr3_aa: CASSNQGFGYTF

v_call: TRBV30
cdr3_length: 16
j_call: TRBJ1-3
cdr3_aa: CAWSTVKGGSGNTIYF

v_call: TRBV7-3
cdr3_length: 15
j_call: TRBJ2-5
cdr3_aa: CASSLQGARIETQYF

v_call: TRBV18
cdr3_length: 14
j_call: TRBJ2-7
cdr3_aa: CASSGGAGSYEQYF

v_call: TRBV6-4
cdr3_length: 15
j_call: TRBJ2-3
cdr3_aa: CASSDRSSTADTQYF

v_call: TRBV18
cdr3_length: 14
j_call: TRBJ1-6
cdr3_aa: CASSLKGPNSPLHF

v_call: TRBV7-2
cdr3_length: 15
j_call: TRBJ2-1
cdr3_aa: CASSLEGLAKNEQFF

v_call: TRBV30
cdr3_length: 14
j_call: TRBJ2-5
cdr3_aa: CAWDRGLALETQYF

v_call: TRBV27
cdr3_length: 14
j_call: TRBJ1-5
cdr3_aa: CASRSRDSNQPQHF

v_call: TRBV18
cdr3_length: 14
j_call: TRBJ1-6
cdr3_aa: CASSPGGSNSPLHF

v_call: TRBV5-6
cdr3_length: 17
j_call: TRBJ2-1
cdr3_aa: CASSYTGGYDLGNEQFF

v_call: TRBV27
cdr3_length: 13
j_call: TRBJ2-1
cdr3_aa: CASSRARANEQFF

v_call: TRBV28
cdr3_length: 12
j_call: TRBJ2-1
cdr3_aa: CASSSRGDEQFF

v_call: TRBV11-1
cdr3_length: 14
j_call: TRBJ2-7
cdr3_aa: CASQRTIGTYEQYF

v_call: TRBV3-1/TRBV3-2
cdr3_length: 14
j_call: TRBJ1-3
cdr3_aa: CASSQAGTADTIYF

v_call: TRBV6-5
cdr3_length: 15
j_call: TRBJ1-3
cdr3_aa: CASSQRVRSGNTIYF

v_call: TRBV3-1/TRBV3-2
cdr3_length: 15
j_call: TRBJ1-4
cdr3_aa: CASSQNTPVNEKLFF

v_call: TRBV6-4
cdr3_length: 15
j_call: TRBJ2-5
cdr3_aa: CASSRGTEAQETQYF

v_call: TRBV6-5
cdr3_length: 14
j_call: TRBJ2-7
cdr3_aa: CASSSRDTLYEQYF

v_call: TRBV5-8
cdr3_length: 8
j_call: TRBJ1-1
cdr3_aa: CASSLSFF

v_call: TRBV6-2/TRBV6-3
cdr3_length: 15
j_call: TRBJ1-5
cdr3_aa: CASSRGQGVAQPQHF

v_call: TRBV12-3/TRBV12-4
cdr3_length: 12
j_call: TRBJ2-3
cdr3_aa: CASSLGGHTQYF

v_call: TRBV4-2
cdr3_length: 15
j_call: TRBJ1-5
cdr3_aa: CASSQGGTGVQPQHF

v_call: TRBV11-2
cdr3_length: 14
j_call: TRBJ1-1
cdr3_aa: CASSLAGGGTEAFF

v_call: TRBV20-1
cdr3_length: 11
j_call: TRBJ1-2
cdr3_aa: CSANPPWGYTF

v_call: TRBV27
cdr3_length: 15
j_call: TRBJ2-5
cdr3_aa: CASSLSGRSQETQYF

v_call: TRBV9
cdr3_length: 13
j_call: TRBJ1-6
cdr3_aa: CASSVAPQSPLHF

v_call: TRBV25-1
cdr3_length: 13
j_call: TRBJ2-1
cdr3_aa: CASSDPGANEQFF